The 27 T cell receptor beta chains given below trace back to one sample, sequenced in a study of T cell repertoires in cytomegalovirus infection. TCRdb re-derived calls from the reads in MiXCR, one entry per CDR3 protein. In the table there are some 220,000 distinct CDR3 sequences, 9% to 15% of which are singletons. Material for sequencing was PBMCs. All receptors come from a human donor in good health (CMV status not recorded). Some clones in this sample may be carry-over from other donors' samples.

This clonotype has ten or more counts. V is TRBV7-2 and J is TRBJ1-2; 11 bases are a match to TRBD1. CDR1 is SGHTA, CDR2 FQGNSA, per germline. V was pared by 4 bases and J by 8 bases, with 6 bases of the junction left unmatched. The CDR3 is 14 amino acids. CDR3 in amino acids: CASSSGQGAGGYTF. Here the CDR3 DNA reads TGTGCCAGCAGCTCCGGACAGGGGGCGGGAGGCTACACCTTC.

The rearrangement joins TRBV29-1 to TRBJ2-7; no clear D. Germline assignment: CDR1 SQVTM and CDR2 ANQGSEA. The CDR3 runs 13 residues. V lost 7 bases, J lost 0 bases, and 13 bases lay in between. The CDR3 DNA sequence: TGCAGCGCCAAACCAGGAAGCTCCTACGAGCAGTACTTC. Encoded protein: CSAKPGSSYEQYF.

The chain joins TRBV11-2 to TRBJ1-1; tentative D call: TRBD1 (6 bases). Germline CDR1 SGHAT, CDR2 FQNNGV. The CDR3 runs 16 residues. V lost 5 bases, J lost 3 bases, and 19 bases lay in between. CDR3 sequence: CASSPRDTRDDTEAFF. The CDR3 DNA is TGTGCCAGCAGCCCGCGGGACACAAGGGATGACACTGAAGCTTTCTTT.

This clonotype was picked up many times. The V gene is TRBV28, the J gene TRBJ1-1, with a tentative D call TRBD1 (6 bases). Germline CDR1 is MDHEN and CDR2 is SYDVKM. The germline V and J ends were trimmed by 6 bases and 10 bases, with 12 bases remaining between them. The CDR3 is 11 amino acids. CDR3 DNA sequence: TGTGCCAGCAGGGTAGGGGGAGCAGCTTTCTTT. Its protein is CASRVGGAAFF.

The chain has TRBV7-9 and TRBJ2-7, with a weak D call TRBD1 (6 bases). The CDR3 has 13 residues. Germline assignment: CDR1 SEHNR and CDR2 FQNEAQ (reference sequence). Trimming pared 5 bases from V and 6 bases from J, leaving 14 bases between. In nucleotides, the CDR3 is TGTGCCAGCAGCCTATCACAGGGTACCGAGCAGTACTTC. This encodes CASSLSQGTEQYF. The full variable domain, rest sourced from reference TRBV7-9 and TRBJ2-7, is DTGVSQNPRHKITKRGQNVTFRCDPISEHNRLYWYRQTLGQGPEFLTYFQNEAQLEKSRLLSDRFSAERPKGSFSTLEIQRTEQGDSAMYLCASSLSQGTEQYFGPGTRLTVT.

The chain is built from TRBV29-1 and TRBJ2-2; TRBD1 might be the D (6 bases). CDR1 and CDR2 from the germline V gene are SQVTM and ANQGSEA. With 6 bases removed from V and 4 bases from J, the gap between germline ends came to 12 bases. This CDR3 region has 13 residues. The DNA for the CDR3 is TGCAGCGTCCGAGGGGGTACCACCGGGGAGCTGTTTTTT. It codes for CSVRGGTTGELFF.

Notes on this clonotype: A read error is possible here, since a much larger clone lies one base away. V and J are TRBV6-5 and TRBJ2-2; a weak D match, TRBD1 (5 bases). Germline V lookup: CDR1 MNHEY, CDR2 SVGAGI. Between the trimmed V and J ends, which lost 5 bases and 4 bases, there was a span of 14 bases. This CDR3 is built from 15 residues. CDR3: CASSLLTRGTGELFF. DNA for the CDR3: TGTGCCAGCAGTCTTTTAACAAGGGGCACCGGGGAGCTGTTTTTT.

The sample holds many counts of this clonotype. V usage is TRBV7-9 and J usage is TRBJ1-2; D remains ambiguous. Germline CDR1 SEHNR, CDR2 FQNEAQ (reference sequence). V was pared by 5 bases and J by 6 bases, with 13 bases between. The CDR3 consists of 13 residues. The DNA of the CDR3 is TGTGCCAGCAGCCGGTCCGCATGGGATGGCTACACCTTC. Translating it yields CASSRSAWDGYTF.

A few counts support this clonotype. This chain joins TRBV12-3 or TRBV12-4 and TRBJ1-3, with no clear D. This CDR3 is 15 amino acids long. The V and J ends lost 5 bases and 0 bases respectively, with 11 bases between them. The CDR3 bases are TGTGCCAGCAGTCTCGGACTTAGCTCTGGAAACACCATATATTTT. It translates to CASSLGLSSGNTIYF.

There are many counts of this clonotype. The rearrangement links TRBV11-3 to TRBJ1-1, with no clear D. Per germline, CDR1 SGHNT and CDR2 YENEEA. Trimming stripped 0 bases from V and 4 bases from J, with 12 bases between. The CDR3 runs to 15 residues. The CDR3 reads CASSLDRGWGTEAFF. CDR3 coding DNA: TGTGCCAGCAGCTTAGATCGTGGGTGGGGCACTGAAGCTTTCTTT.

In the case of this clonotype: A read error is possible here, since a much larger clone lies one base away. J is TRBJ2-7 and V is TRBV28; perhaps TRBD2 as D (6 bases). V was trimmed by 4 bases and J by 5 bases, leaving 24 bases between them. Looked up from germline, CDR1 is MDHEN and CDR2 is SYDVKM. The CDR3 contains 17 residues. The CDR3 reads CASSSPGGSWSTDEQYF. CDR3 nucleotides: TGTGCCAGCAGTTCACCCGGGGGTAGCTGGAGTACTGACGAGCAGTACTTC.

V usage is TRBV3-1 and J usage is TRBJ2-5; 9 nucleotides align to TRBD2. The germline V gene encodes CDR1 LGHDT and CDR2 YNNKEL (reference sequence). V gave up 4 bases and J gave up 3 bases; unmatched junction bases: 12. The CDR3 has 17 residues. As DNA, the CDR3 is TGTGCCAGCAGCCCTATAGGTAGCGGGGGTTTAAAAGAGACCCAGTACTTC. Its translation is CASSPIGSGGLKETQYF.

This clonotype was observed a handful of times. Written as DNA, the CDR3 is TGTGCCAGCAGCGGCGGCAGGAACGATGAGCAGTTCTTC. Amino acid sequence: CASSGGRNDEQFF. V usage is TRBV13 and J usage is TRBJ2-1, with D hard to call. CDR1 is PRHDT, CDR2 FYEKMQ, per germline (reference sequence). CDR3 size: 13 residues. V lost 5 bases, J lost 8 bases, and 13 bases lay in between.

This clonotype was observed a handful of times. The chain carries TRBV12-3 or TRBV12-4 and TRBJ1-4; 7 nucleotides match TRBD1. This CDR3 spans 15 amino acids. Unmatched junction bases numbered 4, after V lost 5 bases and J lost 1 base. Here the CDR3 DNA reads TGTGCCAGCAGTCTCAACAGGGGAACTAATGAAAAACTGTTTTTT. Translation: CASSLNRGTNEKLFF.

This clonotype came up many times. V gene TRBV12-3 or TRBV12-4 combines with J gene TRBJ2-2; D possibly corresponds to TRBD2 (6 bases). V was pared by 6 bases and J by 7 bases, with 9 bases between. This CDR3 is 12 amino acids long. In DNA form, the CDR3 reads TGTGCCAGCAGCCTGGAGGGCGGGGAGCTGTTTTTT. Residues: CASSLEGGELFF.

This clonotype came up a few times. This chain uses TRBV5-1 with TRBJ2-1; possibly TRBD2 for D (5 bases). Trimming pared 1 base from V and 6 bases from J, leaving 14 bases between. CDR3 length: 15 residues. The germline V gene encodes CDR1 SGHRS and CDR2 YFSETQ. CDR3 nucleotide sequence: TGCGCCAGCAGCTTGAATCGACCGGCGGGCAATGAGCAGTTCTTC. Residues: CASSLNRPAGNEQFF.

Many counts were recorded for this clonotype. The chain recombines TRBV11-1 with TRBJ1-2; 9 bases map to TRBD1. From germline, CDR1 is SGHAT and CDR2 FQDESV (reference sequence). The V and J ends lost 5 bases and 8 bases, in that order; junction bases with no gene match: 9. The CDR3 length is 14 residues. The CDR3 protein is CASSPDRGTRGYTF. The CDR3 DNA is TGTGCCAGCAGCCCGGACAGGGGAACGCGCGGCTACACCTTC. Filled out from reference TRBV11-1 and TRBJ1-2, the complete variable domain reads EAEVAQSPRYKITEKSQAVAFWCDPISGHATLYWYRQILGQGPELLVQFQDESVVDDSQLPKDRFSAERLKGVDSTLKIQPAELGDSAMYLCASSPDRGTRGYTFGSGTRLTVV.

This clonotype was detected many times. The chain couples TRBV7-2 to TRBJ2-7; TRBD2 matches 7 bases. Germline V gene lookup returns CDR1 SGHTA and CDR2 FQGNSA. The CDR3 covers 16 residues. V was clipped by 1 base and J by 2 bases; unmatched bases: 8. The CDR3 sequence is CASSLGGGAAAYEQYF. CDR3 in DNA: TGTGCCAGCAGCTTAGGGGGGGGAGCTGCGGCCTACGAGCAGTACTTC.

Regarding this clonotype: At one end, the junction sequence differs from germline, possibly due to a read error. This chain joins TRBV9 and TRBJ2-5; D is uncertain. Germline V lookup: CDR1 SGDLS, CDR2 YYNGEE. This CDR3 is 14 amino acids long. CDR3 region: CASSVEPGYETQHF. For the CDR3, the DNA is TGTGCCAGCAGCGTAGAACCCGGATATGAGACCCAGCACTTC.

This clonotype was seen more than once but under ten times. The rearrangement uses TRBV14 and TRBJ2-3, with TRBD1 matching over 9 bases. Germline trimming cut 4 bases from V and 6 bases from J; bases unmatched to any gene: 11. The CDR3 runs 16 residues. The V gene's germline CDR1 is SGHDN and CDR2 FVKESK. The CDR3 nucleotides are TGTGCCAGCAGCCGGAGACTAGCAGGGACAGGGGATACGCAGTATTTT. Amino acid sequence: CASSRRLAGTGDTQYF. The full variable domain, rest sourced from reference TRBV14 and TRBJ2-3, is EAGVTQFPSHSVIEKGQTVTLRCDPISGHDNLYWYRRVMGKEIKFLLHFVKESKQDESGMPNNRFLAERTGGTYSTLKVQPAELEDSGVYFCASSRRLAGTGDTQYFGPGTRLTVL.

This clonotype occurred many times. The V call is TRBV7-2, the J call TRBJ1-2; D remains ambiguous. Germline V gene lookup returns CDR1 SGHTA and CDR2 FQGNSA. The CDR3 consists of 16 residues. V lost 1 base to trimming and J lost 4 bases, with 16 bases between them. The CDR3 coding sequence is TGTGCCAGCAGCTTAGTAGAGGAAAGGCGCGGCTATGGCTACACCTTC. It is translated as CASSLVEERRGYGYTF. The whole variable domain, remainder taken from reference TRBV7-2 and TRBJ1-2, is GAGVSQSPSNKVTEKGKDVELRCDPISGHTALYWYRQSLGQGLEFLIYFQGNSAPDKSGLPSDRFSAERTGGSVSTLTIQRTQQEDSAVYLCASSLVEERRGYGYTFGSGTRLTVV.

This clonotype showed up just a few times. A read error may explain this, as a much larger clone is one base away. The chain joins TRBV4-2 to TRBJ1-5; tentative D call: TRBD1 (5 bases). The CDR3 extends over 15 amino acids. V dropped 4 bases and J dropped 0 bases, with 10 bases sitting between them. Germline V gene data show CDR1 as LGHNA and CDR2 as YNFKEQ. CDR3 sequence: CASSPDRYSNQPQHF. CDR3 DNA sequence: TGTGCCAGCAGCCCCGACAGATATAGCAATCAGCCCCAGCATTTT.

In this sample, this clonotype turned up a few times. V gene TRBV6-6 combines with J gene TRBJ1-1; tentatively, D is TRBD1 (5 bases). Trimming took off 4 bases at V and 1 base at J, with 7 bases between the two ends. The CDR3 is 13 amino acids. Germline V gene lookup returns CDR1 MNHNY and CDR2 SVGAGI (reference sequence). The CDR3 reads CASSSGTNTEAFF. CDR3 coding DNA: TGTGCCAGCAGTTCCGGGACGAACACTGAAGCTTTCTTT.

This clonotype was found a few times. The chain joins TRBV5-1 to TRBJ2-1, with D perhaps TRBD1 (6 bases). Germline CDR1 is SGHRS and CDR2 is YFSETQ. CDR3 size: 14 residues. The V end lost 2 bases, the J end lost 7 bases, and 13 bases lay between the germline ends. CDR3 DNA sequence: TGCGCCAGCAGCTTTCACAGGGACCTTAATGAGCAGTTCTTC. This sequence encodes CASSFHRDLNEQFF.

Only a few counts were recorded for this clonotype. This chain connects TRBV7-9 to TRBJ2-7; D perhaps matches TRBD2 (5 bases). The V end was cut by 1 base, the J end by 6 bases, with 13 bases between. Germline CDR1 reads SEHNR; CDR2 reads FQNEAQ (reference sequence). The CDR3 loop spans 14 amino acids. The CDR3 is CASSLEAEASEQYF. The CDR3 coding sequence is TGTGCCAGCAGCTTAGAAGCGGAGGCGAGCGAGCAGTACTTC.

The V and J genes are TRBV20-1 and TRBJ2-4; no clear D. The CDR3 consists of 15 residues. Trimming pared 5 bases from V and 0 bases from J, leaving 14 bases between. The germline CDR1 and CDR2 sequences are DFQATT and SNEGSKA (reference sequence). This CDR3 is CSAPDTALAKNIQYF. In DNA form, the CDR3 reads TGCAGTGCTCCCGACACCGCGCTAGCCAAAAACATTCAGTACTTC.

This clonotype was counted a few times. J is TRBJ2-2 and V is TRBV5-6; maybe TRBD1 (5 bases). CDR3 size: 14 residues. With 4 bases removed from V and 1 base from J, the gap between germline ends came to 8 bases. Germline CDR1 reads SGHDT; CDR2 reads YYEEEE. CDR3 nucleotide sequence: TGTGCCAGCAGCATAGGACAGAACACCGGGGAGCTGTTTTTT. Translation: CASSIGQNTGELFF.